This T cell receptor beta chain was captured by sequencing in a study of cytotoxic CD8 clonotypes in ibrutinib-treated CLL. Study-level information: Treatment had run for a median roughly 12 months, range 6 to 36, when response samples were taken.

Using immunoSEQ multiplex PCR, the repertoire was profiled, and TCRdb retains in-frame clones only, with some absent. This table holds 250,000 to 350,000 clones, around 77% found once. The CDR3 contains 12 residues. Germline CDR1 reads MNHNY; CDR2 reads SVGAGI (reference sequence). Study outcomes and limitations: At ibrutinib response, clonality increased, and at progression it declined back toward baseline.

In the case of this clone: The antigen is not known. A junction end diverges from the germline sequence, so it may reflect a read error.

The material sequenced was PBMCs, taken at disease progression, from a patient treated with ibrutinib. The gene calls are TRBV6-6 and TRBJ2-7, with no clear D. The receptor was derived from a human donor with chronic lymphocytic leukemia. The CDR3 region is CASSYPSSEQYF. Written as DNA, the CDR3 is TGTGCCAGCAGTTACCCGTCCTCCGAGCAGTACTTC.